Listed below are T cell receptor beta chains from one sample, sequenced in a study of cytotoxic CD8 clonotypes in ibrutinib-treated CLL. Assay used: immunoSEQ multiplex PCR; TCRdb lists only in-frame clones, some missing. The sample contains around 310,000 clones, about 77% of which appear only once. Material: PBMCs, obtained before ibrutinib treatment. These receptors originate from a human donor with chronic lymphocytic leukemia. The CDR3 runs from the conserved cysteine through the conserved F or W. The D gene is left open where the match is weak. Clone size is given for some rows only: seen once, a few or many times, or a class if the clone is expanded.

>-|TRBJ2-5|TRBV4-1|-
TGCGCCAGCAGCCAAGATAACGACTTGGTTCAAGAGACCCAGTACTTC
CASSQDNDLVQETQYF
>-|TRBJ2-3|TRBV5-1|TRBD1
TGCGCCAGCAGCCCCCGACAGGGGCTGAGCACAGATACGCAGTATTTT
CASSPRQGLSTDTQYF
>-|TRBJ1-2|TRBV6-6|-
TGTGCCAGCAGTTACTCTCCCTTACAGTCGGGCGGCTACACCTTC
CASSYSPLQSGGYTF
>-|TRBJ1-2|TRBV30|TRBD1
TGTGCCTGGGGACAGGGGCGAAACTATGGCTACACCTTC
CAWGQGRNYGYTF
>-|TRBJ2-7|TRBV27|-
TGTGCCAGCACTTTGTCGTGGGCGGGCAGGGATTTCTACGAGCAGTACTTC
CASTLSWAGRDFYEQYF
>-|TRBJ2-5|TRBV6-5|-
TGTGCCAGCAGTTACTCGACATCAAGGGAGACCCAGTACTTC
CASSYSTSRETQYF
>once|TRBJ2-7|TRBV4-2|-
TGTGCCAGCAGCCAAGAAAACTTAGACTACGAGCAGTACTTC
CASSQENLDYEQYF
>-|TRBJ1-3|TRBV18|-
TGTGCCAGCTCACTCCCAACCGAGATGACCATATATTTT
CASSLPTEMTIYF
>-|TRBJ2-7|TRBV7-3|TRBD1
TGTGCCAGCAGCCGGACAGGGTCCTCCTCCTACGAGCAGTACTTC
CASSRTGSSSYEQYF
>few|TRBJ1-2|TRBV30|-
TGTGCCCGAAAGTCCTTTTCCAACTATGGCTACACCTTC
CARKSFSNYGYTF